A single sample gave rise to the 11 T cell receptor beta chains below, sequenced in a study of T cell responses to AZD1222 COVID-19 vaccine. Some clones are missing from TCRdb's copy, which holds only in-frame ones; the method was immunoSEQ multiplex PCR. This sample has roughly 150,000 clones; around 92% occur once, and the top ten carry 1.2% to 1.5%. Sequenced material: peripheral blood, taken on day 0 of AZD1222 vaccination. All receptors come from an adult in good health.

The genes are TRBV7-2 and TRBJ2-7, with 9 bases aligning to TRBD1. Unmatched junction bases numbered 5, after V lost 3 bases and J lost 2 bases. This CDR3 has 15 amino acids. The germline V gene encodes CDR1 SGHTA and CDR2 FQGNSA. CDR3 sequence reads: CASSFGTGNPYEQYF. For the CDR3, the DNA is TGTGCCAGCAGCTTTGGGACAGGGAATCCCTACGAGCAGTACTTC.

This chain joins TRBV3-1 (or the pseudogene TRBV3-2) and TRBJ1-2; D unresolved. The germline V gene has CDR1 LGHDT and CDR2 YNNKEL (reference sequence). This CDR3 region has 11 residues. V was clipped by 2 bases and J by 8 bases, with 6 bases between them. The CDR3 nucleotides are TGTGCCAGCAGCCAACCGGGGGGCTACACCTTC. Protein product: CASSQPGGYTF.

This chain links TRBV27 with TRBJ2-1, with D possibly called TRBD1 or TRBD2 (5 bases each). Trimming took 3 bases from V and 10 from J, leaving 19 bases between them. The CDR3 is 15 amino acids. Germline V gene sequence: CDR1 MNHEY, CDR2 SMNVEV (reference sequence). CDR3 bases: TGTGCCAGCAGTTTCGGGACGTCTGCGACTCGGGAGCAGTTCTTC. This codes for CASSFGTSATREQFF.

The V and J genes are TRBV6-5 and TRBJ1-4; D gene ambiguous. The CDR3 runs 15 residues. The V and J ends lost 0 bases and 0 bases respectively, with 5 bases between them. Germline CDR1 is MNHEY and CDR2 is SVGAGI. The CDR3 sequence is CASSYSWTTNEKLFF. The CDR3, as DNA: TGTGCCAGCAGTTACTCCTGGACAACTAATGAAAAACTGTTTTTT.

This clone came up a few times. V is TRBV6-1 and J is TRBJ2-5, with 12 bases identical to TRBD2. V gave up 2 bases and J gave up 2 bases; unmatched junction bases: 0. The CDR3 loop spans 15 amino acids. The germline V gene has CDR1 MNHNS and CDR2 SASEGT. The CDR3 reads CASSELAGGQETQYF. CDR3 sequence (DNA): TGTGCCAGCAGTGAACTAGCGGGGGGGCAAGAGACCCAGTACTTC.

The chain links TRBV6-5 to TRBJ1-1; TRBD1 matches 8 bases. With 10 bases clipped from V and 11 bases from J, the junction kept 6 bases outside the gene matches. This CDR3 has 10 residues. Looked up from germline, CDR1 is MNHEY and CDR2 is SVGAGI. DNA for the CDR3: TGTGCCACCCTACAGGGGGAGGCTTTCTTT. This gives the protein CATLQGEAFF.

The chain uses TRBV15 and TRBJ1-1, with D tentatively TRBD1 (5 bases). Deletions cut 5 bases from V and 10 bases from J, with 17 bases between. Germline V gene sequence: CDR1 LNHNV, CDR2 YYDKDF (reference sequence). The CDR3 is made up of 13 amino acids. The CDR3 protein is CATSGDLGVGAFF. CDR3 bases: TGTGCCACCAGCGGTGACTTAGGGGTGGGAGCTTTCTTT.

The chain uses TRBV7-9 and TRBJ2-2; maybe TRBD1 (6 bases). From germline, CDR1 is SEHNR and CDR2 FQNEAQ (reference sequence). The length of the CDR3 is 14 residues. Trimming pared 4 bases from V and 2 bases from J, leaving 8 bases between. Here the CDR3 DNA reads TGTGCCAGCAGCTCAGGGGTCAACACCGGGGAGCTGTTTTTT. Translating it yields CASSSGVNTGELFF.

J is TRBJ1-1 and V is TRBV7-9; D may be TRBD1 (5 bases). The germline gives CDR1 SEHNR, CDR2 FQNEAQ (reference sequence). The V end was cut by 2 bases, the J end by 1 base, with 11 bases between. The CDR3 totals 15 residues. As DNA, the CDR3 is TGTGCCAGCAGCTTAAGAGGTGGGGGGAACACTGAAGCTTTCTTT. Protein: CASSLRGGGNTEAFF. The whole variable domain, filled in from reference TRBV7-9 and TRBJ1-1, reads DTGVSQNPRHKITKRGQNVTFRCDPISEHNRLYWYRQTLGQGPEFLTYFQNEAQLEKSRLLSDRFSAERPKGSFSTLEIQRTEQGDSAMYLCASSLRGGGNTEAFFGQGTRLTVV.

The chain employs TRBV12-3 or TRBV12-4 and TRBJ1-5; D call uncertain. This CDR3 region has 13 residues. V gave up 5 bases and J gave up 4 bases, with 9 bases separating them. The CDR3 DNA reads TGTGCCAGCAGTGTTTATATTAATCAGCCCCAGCATTTT. This codes for CASSVYINQPQHF.

J is TRBJ1-1 and V is TRBV25-1; D perhaps matches TRBD1 (5 bases). The V end was cut by 5 bases, the J end by 0 bases, with 13 bases between. The CDR3 is 15 residues long. CDR1 MGHDK and CDR2 SYGVNS come from the germline V gene. CDR3: CASSLREGMNTEAFF. CDR3 sequence (DNA): TGTGCCAGCAGTTTGAGGGAGGGGATGAACACTGAAGCTTTCTTT.